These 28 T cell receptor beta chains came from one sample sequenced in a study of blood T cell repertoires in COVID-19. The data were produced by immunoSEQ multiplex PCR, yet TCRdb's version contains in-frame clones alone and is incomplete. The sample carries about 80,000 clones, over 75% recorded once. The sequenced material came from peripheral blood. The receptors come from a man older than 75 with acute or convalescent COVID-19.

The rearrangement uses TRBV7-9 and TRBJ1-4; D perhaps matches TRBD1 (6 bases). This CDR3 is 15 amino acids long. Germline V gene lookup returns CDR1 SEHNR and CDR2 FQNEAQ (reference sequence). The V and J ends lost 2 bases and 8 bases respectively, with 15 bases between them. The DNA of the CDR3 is TGTGCCAGCAGCTTACTACAGGGCCTGGGGGAAAAACTGTTTTTT. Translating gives CASSLLQGLGEKLFF.

Written as DNA, the CDR3 is TGTGCCAGCTCACCACAGGGTCCCCACGAGACAGGGGGCCAAGAGACCCAGTACTTC. This gives the protein CASSPQGPHETGGQETQYF. The chain links TRBV18 to TRBJ2-5; 9 nucleotides align to TRBD1. The CDR3 extends over 19 amino acids. Germline loops: CDR1 KGHSH, CDR2 LQKENI. V shed 1 base and J 1 base; nucleotides not matched to a gene: 13.

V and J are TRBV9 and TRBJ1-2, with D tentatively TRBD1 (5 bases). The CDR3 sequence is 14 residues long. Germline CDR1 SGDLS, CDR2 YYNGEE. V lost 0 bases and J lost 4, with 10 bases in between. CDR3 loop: CASSVDRGGYGYTF. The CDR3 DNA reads TGTGCCAGCAGCGTAGATCGGGGGGGCTATGGCTACACCTTC.

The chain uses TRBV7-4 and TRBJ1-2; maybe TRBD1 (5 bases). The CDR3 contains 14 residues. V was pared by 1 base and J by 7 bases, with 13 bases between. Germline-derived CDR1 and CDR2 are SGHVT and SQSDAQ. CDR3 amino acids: CASSLVPGKSGYTF. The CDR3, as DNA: TGTGCCAGCAGCTTAGTCCCAGGGAAAAGTGGCTACACCTTC.

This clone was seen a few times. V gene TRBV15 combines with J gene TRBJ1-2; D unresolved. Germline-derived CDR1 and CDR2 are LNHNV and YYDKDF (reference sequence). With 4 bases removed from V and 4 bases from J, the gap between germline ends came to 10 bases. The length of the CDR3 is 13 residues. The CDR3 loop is CATSTGGSYGYTF. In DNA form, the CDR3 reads TGTGCCACCAGCACCGGAGGGTCCTATGGCTACACCTTC.

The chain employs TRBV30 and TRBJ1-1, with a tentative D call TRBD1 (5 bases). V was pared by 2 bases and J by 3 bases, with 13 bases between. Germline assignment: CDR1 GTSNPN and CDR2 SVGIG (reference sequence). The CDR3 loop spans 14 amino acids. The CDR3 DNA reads TGTGCCTGGAGTTTATCAGCGGGGGACACTGAAGCTTTCTTT. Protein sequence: CAWSLSAGDTEAFF.

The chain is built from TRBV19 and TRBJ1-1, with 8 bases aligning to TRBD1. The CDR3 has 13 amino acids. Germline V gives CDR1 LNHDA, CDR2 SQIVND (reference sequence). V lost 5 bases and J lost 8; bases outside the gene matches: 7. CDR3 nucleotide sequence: TGTGCCAGTAGTGCGACAGGGGACGGCGAAGCTTTCTTT. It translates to CASSATGDGEAFF. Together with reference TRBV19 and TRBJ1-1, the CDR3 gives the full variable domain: DGGITQSPKYLFRKEGQNVTLSCEQNLNHDAMYWYRQDPGQGLRLIYYSQIVNDFQKGDIAEGYSVSREKKESFPLTVTSAQKNPTAFYLCASSATGDGEAFFGQGTRLTVV.

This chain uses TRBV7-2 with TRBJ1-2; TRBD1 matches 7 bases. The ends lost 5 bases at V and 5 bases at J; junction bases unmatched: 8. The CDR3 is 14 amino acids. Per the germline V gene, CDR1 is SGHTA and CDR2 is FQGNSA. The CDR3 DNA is TGTGCCAGCAGCACGTCGACAGGGTATTATGGCTACACCTTC. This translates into CASSTSTGYYGYTF.

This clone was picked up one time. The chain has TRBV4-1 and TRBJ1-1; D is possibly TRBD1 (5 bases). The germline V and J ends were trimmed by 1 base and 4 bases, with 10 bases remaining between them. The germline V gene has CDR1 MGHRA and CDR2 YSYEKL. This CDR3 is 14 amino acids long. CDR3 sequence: CASSQAPGGTEAFF. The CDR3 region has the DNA TGCGCCAGCAGCCAAGCCCCGGGGGGCACTGAAGCTTTCTTT.

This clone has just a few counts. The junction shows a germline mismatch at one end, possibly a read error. CDR3 coding DNA: TGTGCCAGCAGCCCCTCGTTTAACAATGGCTACACCTTC. Translated, it gives CASSPSFNNGYTF. This rearrangement joins TRBV7-2 to TRBJ1-2; no definite D call. Germline-derived CDR1 and CDR2 are SGHTA and FQGNSA. This CDR3 contains 13 residues.

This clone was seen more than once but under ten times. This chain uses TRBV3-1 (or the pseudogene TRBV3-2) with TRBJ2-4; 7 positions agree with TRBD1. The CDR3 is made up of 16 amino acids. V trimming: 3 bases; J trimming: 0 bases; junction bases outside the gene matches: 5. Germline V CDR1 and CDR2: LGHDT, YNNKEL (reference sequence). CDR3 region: CASSHQRGLAKNIQYF. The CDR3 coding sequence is TGTGCCAGCAGCCACCAGAGGGGGCTAGCCAAAAACATTCAGTACTTC.

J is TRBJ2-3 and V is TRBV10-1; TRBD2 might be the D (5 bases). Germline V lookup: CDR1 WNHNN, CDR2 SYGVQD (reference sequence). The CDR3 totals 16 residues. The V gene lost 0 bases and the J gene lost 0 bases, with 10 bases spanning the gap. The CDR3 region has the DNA TGCGCCAGCAGTGAGTCCGGCCGAGGGAGCACAGATACGCAGTATTTT. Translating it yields CASSESGRGSTDTQYF.

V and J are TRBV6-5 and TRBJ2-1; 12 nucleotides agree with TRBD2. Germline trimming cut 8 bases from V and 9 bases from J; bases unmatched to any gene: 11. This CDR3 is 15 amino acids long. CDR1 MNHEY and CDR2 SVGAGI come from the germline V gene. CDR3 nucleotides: TGTGCCAGCGAGGGTTTACTAGCGGGGGGTGGTGAGCAGTTCTTC. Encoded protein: CASEGLLAGGGEQFF.

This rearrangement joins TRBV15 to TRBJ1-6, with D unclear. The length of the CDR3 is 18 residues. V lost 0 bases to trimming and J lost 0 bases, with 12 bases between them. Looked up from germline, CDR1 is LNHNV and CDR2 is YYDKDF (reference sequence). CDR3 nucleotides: TGTGCCACCAGCAGAGATTACACGGGGAGCTCCTATAATTCACCCCTCCACTTT. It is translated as CATSRDYTGSSYNSPLHF.

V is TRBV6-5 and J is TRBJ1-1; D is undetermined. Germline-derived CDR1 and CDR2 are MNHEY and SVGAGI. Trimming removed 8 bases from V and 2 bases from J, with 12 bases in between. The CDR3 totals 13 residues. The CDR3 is CASLGERNTEAFF. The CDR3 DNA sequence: TGTGCCAGCCTCGGAGAGCGAAACACTGAAGCTTTCTTT.

This CDR3 is CASSRDIYNSPLHF. CDR3 nucleotides: TGTGCCAGCAGCCGAGACATCTATAATTCACCCCTCCACTTT. The chain couples TRBV9 to TRBJ1-6; D remains ambiguous. V was cut by 4 bases and J by 3 bases, with 8 bases left in between. Germline V CDR1 and CDR2: SGDLS, YYNGEE. This CDR3 is built from 14 residues.

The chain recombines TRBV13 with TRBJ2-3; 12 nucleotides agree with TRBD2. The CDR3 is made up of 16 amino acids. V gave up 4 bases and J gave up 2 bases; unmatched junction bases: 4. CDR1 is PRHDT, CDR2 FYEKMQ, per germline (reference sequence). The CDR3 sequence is CASSSLAGGYTDTQYF. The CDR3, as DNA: TGTGCCAGCAGCTCACTAGCGGGGGGATACACAGATACGCAGTATTTT. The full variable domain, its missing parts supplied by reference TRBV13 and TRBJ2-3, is AAGVIQSPRHLIKEKRETATLKCYPIPRHDTVYWYQQGPGQDPQFLISFYEKMQSDKGSIPDRFSAQQFSDYHSELNMSSLELGDSALYFCASSSLAGGYTDTQYFGPGTRLTVL.

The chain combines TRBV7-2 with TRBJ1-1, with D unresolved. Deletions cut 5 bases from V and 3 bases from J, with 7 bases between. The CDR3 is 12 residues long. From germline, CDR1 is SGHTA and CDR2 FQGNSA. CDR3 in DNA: TGTGCCAGCAGCGCACAGTACACTGAAGCTTTCTTT. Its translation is CASSAQYTEAFF.

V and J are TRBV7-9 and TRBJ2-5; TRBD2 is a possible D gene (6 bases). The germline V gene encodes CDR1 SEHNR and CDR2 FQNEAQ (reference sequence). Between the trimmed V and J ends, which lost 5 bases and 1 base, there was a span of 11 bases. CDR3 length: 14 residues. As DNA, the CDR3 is TGTGCCAGCAGCCCAGCGGGCTTCCAAGAGACCCAGTACTTC. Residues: CASSPAGFQETQYF. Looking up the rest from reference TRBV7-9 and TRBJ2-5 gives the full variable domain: DTGVSQNPRHKITKRGQNVTFRCDPISEHNRLYWYRQTLGQGPEFLTYFQNEAQLEKSRLLSDRFSAERPKGSFSTLEIQRTEQGDSAMYLCASSPAGFQETQYFGPGTRLLVL.

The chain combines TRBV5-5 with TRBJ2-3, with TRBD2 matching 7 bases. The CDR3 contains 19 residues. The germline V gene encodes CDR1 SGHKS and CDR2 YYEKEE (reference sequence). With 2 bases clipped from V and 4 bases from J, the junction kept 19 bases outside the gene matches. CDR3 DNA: TGTGCCAGCAGCTTAGACCCACTAGCGACGCCCGGTTATTCAGATACGCAGTATTTT. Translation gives CASSLDPLATPGYSDTQYF.

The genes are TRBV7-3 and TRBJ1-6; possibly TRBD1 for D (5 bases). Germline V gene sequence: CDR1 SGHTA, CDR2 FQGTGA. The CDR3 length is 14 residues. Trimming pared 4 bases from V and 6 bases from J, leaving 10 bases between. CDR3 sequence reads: CASSSSGVNSPLHF. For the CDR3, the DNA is TGTGCCAGCAGCTCCTCGGGGGTTAATTCACCCCTCCACTTT.

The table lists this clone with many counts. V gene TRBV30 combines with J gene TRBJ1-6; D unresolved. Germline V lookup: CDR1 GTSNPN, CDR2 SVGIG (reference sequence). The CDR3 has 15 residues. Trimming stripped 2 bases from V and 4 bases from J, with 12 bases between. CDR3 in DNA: TGTGCCTGGAGTCGCGCGGCGGAGTATAATTCACCCCTCCACTTT. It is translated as CAWSRAAEYNSPLHF.

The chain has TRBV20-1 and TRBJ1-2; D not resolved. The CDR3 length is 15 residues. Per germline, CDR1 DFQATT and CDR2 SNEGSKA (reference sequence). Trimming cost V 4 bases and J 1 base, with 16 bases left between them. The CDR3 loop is CSAIDPGILNYGYTF. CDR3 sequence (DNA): TGCAGTGCTATTGATCCGGGAATCCTTAACTATGGCTACACCTTC.

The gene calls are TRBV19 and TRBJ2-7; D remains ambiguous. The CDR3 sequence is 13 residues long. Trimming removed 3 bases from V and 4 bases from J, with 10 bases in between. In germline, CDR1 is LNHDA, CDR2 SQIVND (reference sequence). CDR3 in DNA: TGTGCCAGTAGTATCAATCGAGCTTACGAGCAGTACTTC. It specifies CASSINRAYEQYF.

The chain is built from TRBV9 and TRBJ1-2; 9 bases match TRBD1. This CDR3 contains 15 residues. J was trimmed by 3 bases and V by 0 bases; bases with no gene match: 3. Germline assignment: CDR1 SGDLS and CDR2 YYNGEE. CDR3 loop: CASSVGDREYYGYTF. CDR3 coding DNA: TGTGCCAGCAGCGTAGGGGACAGGGAGTACTATGGCTACACCTTC.

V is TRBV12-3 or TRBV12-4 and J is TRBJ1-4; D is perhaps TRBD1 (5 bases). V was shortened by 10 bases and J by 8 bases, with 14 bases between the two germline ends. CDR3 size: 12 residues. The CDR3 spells CAIQGFSEKLFF. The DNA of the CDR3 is TGTGCCATCCAGGGATTCAGCGAAAAACTGTTTTTT.

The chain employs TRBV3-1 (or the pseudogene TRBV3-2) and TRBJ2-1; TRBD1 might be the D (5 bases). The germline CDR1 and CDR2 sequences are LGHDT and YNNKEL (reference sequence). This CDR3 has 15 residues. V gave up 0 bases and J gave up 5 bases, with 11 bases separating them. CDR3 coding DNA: TGTGCCAGCAGCCAAGATAATCAGGGTAACAATGAGCAGTTCTTC. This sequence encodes CASSQDNQGNNEQFF.

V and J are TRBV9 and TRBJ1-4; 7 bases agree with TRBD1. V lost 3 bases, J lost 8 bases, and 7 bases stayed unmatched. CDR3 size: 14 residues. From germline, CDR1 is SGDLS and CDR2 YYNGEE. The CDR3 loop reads CASSETGEFEKLFF. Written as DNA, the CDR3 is TGTGCCAGCAGCGAAACAGGGGAGTTCGAAAAACTGTTTTTT.